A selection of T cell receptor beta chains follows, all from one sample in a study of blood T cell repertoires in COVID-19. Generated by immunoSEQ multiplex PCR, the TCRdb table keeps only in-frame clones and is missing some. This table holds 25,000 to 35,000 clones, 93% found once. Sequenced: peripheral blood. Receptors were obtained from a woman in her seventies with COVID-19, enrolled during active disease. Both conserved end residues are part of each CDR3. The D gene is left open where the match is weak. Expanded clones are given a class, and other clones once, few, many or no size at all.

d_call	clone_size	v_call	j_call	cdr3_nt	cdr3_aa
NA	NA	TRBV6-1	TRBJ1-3	TGTGCCAGCAGTGACCTCCCCGGACGGGGCTCTGGAAACACCATATATTTT	CASSDLPGRGSGNTIYF
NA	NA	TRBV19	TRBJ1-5	TGTGCCAGTAGTAGTATTGGGGGGGCTCAGCCCCAGCATTTT	CASSSIGGAQPQHF
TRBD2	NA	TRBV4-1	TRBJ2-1	TGCGCCAGCGGGACTAGCGGGAAATATGAGCAGTTCTTC	CASGTSGKYEQFF
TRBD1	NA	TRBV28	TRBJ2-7	TGTGCCAGCAGTTGCTACCGGGACAGGTTTTTGGTATCAATGACCTACGAGCAGTACTTC	CASSCYRDRFLVSMTYEQYF
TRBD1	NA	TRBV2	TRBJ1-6	TGTGCCAGCAGTTACTCGGGACAGTTGAATTCACCCCTCCACTTT	CASSYSGQLNSPLHF
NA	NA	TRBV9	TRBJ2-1	TGTGCCAGCAGCGTAGCTCCGGGAAGCTACAATGAGCAGTTCTTC	CASSVAPGSYNEQFF
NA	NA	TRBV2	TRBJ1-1	TGTGCCAGCAGTGATATTTTAGTCGCGCTGAACACTGAAGCTTTCTTT	CASSDILVALNTEAFF
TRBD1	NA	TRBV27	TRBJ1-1	TGTGCCAGCACTCCGTGGGGACAGAAAGGGAACACTGAAGCTTTCTTT	CASTPWGQKGNTEAFF
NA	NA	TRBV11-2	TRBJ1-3	TGTGCCAGCAGCTTCCTAACCTCTGGAAACACCATATATTTT	CASSFLTSGNTIYF
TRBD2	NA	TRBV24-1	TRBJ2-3	TGTGCCACCAGTGGGAGGACTAGGGATACGCAGTATTTT	CATSGRTRDTQYF
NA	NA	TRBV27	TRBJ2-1	TGTGCCAGCATCGGGGGCTCCTACAATGAGCAGTTCTTC	CASIGGSYNEQFF
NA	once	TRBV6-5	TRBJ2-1	TGTGCCAGCAGTTACGCGGGGTACAATGAGCAGTTCTTC	CASSYAGYNEQFF
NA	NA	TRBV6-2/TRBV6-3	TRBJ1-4	TGTGCCAGCAGCGGCCCCGGGGGGATTGAAAAACTGTTTTTT	CASSGPGGIEKLFF
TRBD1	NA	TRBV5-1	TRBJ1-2	TGCGCCAGCAGCCCACAGGGGCTCTATGGCTACACCTTC	CASSPQGLYGYTF
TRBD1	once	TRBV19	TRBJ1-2	TGTGCCAGTAGTATGAGGGGGAGCGGACAGGCACTCTATGGCTACACCTTC	CASSMRGSGQALYGYTF
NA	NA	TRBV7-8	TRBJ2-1	TGTGCCAGCATAAGGGAGAAACGGAGACCCTTTTACAATGAGCAGTTCTTC	CASIREKRRPFYNEQFF
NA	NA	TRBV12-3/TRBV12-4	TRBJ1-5	TGTGCCAGCAGTTTAGCGAGGCAGCCCCAGCATTTT	CASSLARQPQHF
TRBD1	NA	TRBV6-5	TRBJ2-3	TGTGCCAGCGCACCAGGGGGCTGGACAGATACGCAGTATTTT	CASAPGGWTDTQYF
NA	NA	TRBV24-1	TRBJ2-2	TGTGCCACCAGTGATCCCGGGACAACCTACACCGGGGAGCTGTTTTTT	CATSDPGTTYTGELFF
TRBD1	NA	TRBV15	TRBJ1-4	TGTGCCACCAGCAGGGGACAGGGGGCGTCTGAAAAACTGTTTTTT	CATSRGQGASEKLFF
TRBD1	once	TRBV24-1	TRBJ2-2	TGTGCCACCAGTGATTCGCGCCAGGGGGCTCTCGGGGAGCTGTTTTTT	CATSDSRQGALGELFF
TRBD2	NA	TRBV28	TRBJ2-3	TGTGCCAGCAGTTCTAGCGGGGGAGTAACAGATACGCAGTATTTT	CASSSSGGVTDTQYF
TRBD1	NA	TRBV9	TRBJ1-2	TGTGCCAGCAGCCCGGGACAGCTGCTTCTAATCCCCACCTTC	CASSPGQLLLIPTF
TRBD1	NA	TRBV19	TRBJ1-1	TGTGCCAGTCAAAGGGCCGGGACAGGGTTCGTCACTGAAGCTTTCTTT	CASQRAGTGFVTEAFF
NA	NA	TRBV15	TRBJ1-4	TGTGCCACCAGCAGAGATCTAGGTAGGACCCCAAGCGGGTTC	CATSRDLGRTPSGF
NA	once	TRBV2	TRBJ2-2	TGTGCCAGCAGTCTAGCGAGCACCGGGGAGCTGTTTTTT	CASSLASTGELFF
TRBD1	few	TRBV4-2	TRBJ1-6	TGTGCCAGCAGCCACGGACAGGGCTTCAATTCACCCCTCCACTTT	CASSHGQGFNSPLHF
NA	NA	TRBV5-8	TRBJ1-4	TGTGCCAGCAGCTCGAGGACAACTAATGAAAAACTGTTTTTT	CASSSRTTNEKLFF
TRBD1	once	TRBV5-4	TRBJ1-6	TGTGCCAGCAGCCCGGGACAGGGGGGGCCTTATAATTCACCCCTCCACTTT	CASSPGQGGPYNSPLHF
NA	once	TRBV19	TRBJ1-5	TGTGCCAGTAGTAAGGCAGGGGACAATCAGCCCCAGCATTTT	CASSKAGDNQPQHF
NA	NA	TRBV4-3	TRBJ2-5	TGCGCCAGCAGCCAAGATACAGGGATCCAAGAGACCCAGTACTTC	CASSQDTGIQETQYF
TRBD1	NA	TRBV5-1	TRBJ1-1	TGCGCCAGCAGAGCGACAGGGGGGAACACTGAAGCTTTCTTT	CASRATGGNTEAFF
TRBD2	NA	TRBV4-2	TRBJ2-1	TGTGCCAGCAGCCAAGATGGGGCTAGCGGGACCTCATACAATGAGCAGTTCTTC	CASSQDGASGTSYNEQFF
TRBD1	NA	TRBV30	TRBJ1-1	TGTGCCTGGAGTCCCCCGAACCCGTGGACAGGGGGTTCTTACAACACTGAAGCTTTCTTT	CAWSPPNPWTGGSYNTEAFF
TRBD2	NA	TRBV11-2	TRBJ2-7	TGTGCCAGCAGCTTAGATCGGGCGGGAGGGCTGCACGAGCAGTACTTC	CASSLDRAGGLHEQYF
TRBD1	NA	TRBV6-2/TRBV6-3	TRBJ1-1	TGTGCCAGCAGTTATTCCGGACAGGCCGTAAACACTGAAGCTTTCTTT	CASSYSGQAVNTEAFF
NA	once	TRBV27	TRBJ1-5	TGTGCCAGCACCCTCCGGCCGGGGTTGGGACAGCCCCAGCATTTT	CASTLRPGLGQPQHF
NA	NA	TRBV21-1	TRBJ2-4	TGTGCCAGCAGCAAACAGGGTCTAGCCAAAAACATTCAGTACTTC	CASSKQGLAKNIQYF
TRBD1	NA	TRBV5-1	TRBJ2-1	TGCGCCAGCAGCCCCGGACAGGGTAACTACAATGAGCAGTTCTTC	CASSPGQGNYNEQFF
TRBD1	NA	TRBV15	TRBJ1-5	TGTGCCACCAGCAGCGCCGGGACAGGGAGCAATCAGCCCCAGCATTTT	CATSSAGTGSNQPQHF
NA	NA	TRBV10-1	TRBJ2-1	TGCGCCAGCAGTGAAGAATCCTTGAGCTCCTACAATGAGCAGTTCTTC	CASSEESLSSYNEQFF
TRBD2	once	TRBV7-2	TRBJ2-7	TGTGCCAGCAGCTTAAATAGCGGGAGTGGGTACGAGCAGTACTTC	CASSLNSGSGYEQYF
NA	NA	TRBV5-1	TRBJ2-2	TGCGCCAGCAGCTTTTACTGGCCCAGCGGTAACACCGGGGAGCTGTTTTTT	CASSFYWPSGNTGELFF
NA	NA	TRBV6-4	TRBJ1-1	TGTGCCAGCAGACCATCCGGGACACAGACTGAAGCTTTCTTT	CASRPSGTQTEAFF
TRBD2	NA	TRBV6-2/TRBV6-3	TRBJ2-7	TGTGCTAGCAGTTACGCCGCGGGAGTGGGCGAGCAGTACTTC	CASSYAAGVGEQYF
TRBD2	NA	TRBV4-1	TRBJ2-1	TGCGCCAGCAGGACTAGCGGGGAGTACAATGAGCAGTTCTTC	CASRTSGEYNEQFF
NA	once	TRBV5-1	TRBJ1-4	TGCGCCAGCGGGATGGAGGGATTGGGTGAAAAACTGTTTTTT	CASGMEGLGEKLFF
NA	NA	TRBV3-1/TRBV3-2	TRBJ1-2	TGTGCCAGCAGCCGACTGGACTATGGCTACACCTTC	CASSRLDYGYTF
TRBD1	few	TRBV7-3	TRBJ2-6	TGTGCCAGCAGCTCACAGGGGTTGTACGGGGCCAACGTCCTGACTTTC	CASSSQGLYGANVLTF
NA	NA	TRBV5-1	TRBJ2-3	TGCGCCAGCAGCTTGGCCGACAAAACTAGCACAGATACGCAGTATTTT	CASSLADKTSTDTQYF
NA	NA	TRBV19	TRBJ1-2	TGTGCCAGTAGTACCACGGACAGTCCCTATGGCTACACCTTC	CASSTTDSPYGYTF
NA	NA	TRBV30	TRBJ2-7	TGTGCCTGGAGTATTACCAGGGGATTTTCCTACGAGCAGTACTTC	CAWSITRGFSYEQYF
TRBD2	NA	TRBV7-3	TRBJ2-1	TGTGCCAGCAGCTTAGACACTAGCGTCTACAATGAGCAGTTCTTC	CASSLDTSVYNEQFF
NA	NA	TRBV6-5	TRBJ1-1	TGTGCCAGCAGTTACCGCGTGAACACTGAAGCTTTCTTT	CASSYRVNTEAFF
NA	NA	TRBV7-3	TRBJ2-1	TGTGCCAGTAGCTCGGACCCGACTACAATGAGCAAGCAGTTCTTC	CASSSDPTTMSKQFF
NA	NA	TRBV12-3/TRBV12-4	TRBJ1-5	TGTGCCAGCAGTTTTTCGGGCAATCAGCCCCAGCATTTT	CASSFSGNQPQHF